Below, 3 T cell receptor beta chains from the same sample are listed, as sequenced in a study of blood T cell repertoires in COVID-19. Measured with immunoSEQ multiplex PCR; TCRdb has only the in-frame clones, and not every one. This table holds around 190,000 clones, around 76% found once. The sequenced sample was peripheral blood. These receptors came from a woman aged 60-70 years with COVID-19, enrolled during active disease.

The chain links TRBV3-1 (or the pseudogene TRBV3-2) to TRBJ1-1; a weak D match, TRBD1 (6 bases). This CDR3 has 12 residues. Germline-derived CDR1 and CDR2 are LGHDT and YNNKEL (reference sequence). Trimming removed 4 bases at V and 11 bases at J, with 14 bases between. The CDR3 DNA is TGTGCCAGCAGCCCCAGGGGAATTCATGCTTTCTTT. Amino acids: CASSPRGIHAFF.

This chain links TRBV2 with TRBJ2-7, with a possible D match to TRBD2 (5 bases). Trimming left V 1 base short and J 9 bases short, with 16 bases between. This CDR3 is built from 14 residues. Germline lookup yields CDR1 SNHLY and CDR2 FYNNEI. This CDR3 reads CASSEVLAGPRQYF. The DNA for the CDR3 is TGTGCCAGCAGTGAAGTCCTAGCAGGTCCTCGGCAGTACTTC.

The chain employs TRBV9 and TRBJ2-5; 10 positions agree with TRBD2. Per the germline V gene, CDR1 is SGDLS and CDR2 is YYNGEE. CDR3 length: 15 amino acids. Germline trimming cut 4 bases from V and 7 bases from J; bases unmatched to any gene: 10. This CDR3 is CASSPLAGGGWTQYF. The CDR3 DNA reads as TGTGCCAGCAGCCCCTTAGCGGGGGGTGGATGGACCCAGTACTTC.